The present entry profiles one T cell receptor (beta chain) with its context. This clone showed up just once. The target of this receptor is not known. Germline is not matched at one junction end, which may reflect a read error. This record belongs to a study of blood T cell repertoires in COVID-19 (dated by TCRdb to the early 2020s). Study-wide context: The collaborator samples originated in the United States, Italy and Spain and spanned the acute and convalescent phases of COVID-19. The dataset comprised deeply sampled blood TCRbeta repertoires from subjects exposed to, actively infected with, or recovered from COVID-19. The repertoires were released in a freely available public database intended as a resource for research on the immune response to SARS-CoV-2. The samples were drawn from two sources: the first 160 participants of the ongoing ImmuneRACE study, and 1,000 to 1,500 subjects contributed by 6 global collaborators. The material from the prospective study consisted of cDNA or gDNA derived from T cells, B-cell-depleted T cells, or PBMCs. Where HLA class I and class II types were available, the types were taken from metadata supplied by the sample provider, not from assay-based typing. The sample metadata nearly always contained a de-identified subject ID, COVID-19 status, age in years and sex. Broad study findings and their caveats: Clinical and demographic metadata were provided uncurated, with the amount varying by source and participant.

The collaborating institutions used their own protocols to collect whole blood in K2EDTA tubes. For TCRbeta analysis, collaborators shipped samples in one of three forms: frozen whole blood, isolated PBMCs, or DNA extracted from either of those sample types. TCRbeta CDR3 regions were amplified from genomic DNA by means of the immunoSEQ Assay, a bias-controlled multiplex PCR. Per the source publication's procedure: The number of nucleated cells in each sample was estimated by amplification of reference gene primers within the assay. To quantify the absolute abundance of each unique TCRbeta CDR3 rearrangement, sequence reads were collapsed and filtered. For each sample, productive Simpson clonality was calculated as the square root of Simpson's diversity index over productive rearrangements. In its TCRdb copy, this immuneACCESS table keeps in-frame sequences only and misses some clones. Where compared with another copy, unresolved V genes explain less than half of these, and the others have no known cause. V, J and clone size were drawn from that table, and D and trimming were deduced from the DNA. The sample includes 250,000 or so clones, with roughly 88% observed a single time. Around 12% of the sample is taken by the ten largest.

The CDR3 sequence holds 14 residues, the cysteine and phenylalanine included. The entry retains the CDR3 DNA only, 42 bases that are in frame from base 1. For CDR1 and CDR2, the germline V gene (reference sequence) lists SSHAT and FNYEAQ. The origin of this receptor is an elderly man with acute or convalescent COVID-19. Sequencing was done on a sample of peripheral blood. The chain is made from TRBV7-7 and TRBJ2-2; no D segment can be confidently identified. The CDR3 amino acid sequence is: CASSLDEVTGELFF. The nucleotide sequence is TGTGCTAGCAGCTTAGATGAGGTTACCGGGGAGCTGTTTTTT.